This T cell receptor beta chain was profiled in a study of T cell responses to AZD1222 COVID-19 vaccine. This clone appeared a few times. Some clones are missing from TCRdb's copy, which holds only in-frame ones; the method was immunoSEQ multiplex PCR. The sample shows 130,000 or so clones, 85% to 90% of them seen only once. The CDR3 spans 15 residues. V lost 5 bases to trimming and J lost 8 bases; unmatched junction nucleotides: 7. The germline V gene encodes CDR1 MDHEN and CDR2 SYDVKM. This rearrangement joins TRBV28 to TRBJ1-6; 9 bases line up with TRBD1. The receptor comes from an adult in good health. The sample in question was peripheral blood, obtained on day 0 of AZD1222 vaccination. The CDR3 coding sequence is TGTGCCAGCAGTCCTCCGACAGGGGGGTATTCACCCCTCCACTTT. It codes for CASSPPTGGYSPLHF.